The entry below gives a single T cell receptor (beta chain) sequence along with its context. Antigen: not known. TCRdb's copy holds only in-frame clones and misses some; the assay was immunoSEQ multiplex PCR. The sample has 98,000 or so clones; around 82% are singletons. This entry is derived from a study of cytomegalovirus exposure and HLA in healthy donors. Study outcomes and limitations: Clusters of TCRs from the first cohort tended to co-occur in the 120 or so validation repertoires (as a later analysis found).

Trimming pared 2 bases from V and 7 bases from J, leaving 14 bases between. The CDR3 has 15 amino acids. From germline, CDR1 is MGHDK and CDR2 SYGVNS. The chain links TRBV25-1 to TRBJ1-4; the D gene is possibly TRBD1 (6 bases). This receptor was taken from a young woman in good health and CMV-seronegative. Material: PBMCs. As DNA, the CDR3 is TGTGCCAGCAGTGAAGATACAGGGTTGGGTGAAAAACTGTTTTTT. This gives the protein CASSEDTGLGEKLFF. The full variable domain, with the rest looked up from reference TRBV25-1 and TRBJ1-4, is EADIYQTPRYLVIGTGKKITLECSQTMGHDKMYWYQQDPGMELHLIHYSYGVNSTEKGDLSSESTVSRIRTEHFPLTLESARPSHTSQYLCASSEDTGLGEKLFFGSGTQLSVL.